The TCR beta chain described here comes from a study of cytomegalovirus exposure and HLA in healthy donors. Study-wide results and caveats: In vitro confirmation showed a few CMV-associated chains to be CMV antigen specific. HLA-A and HLA-B allele assignments for most subjects were reportedly predicted accurately using TCR beta sequences. The availability of immune exposure information extended only to CMV serostatus.

Germline values: CDR1 SGDLS, CDR2 YYNGEE. The CDR3 loop spans 14 amino acids. Trimming stripped 3 bases from V and 2 bases from J, with 12 bases between. Use of 60 Vbeta and 13 Jbeta primers characterized the PCR. TCRdb keeps only in-frame clones here, not all; method: immunoSEQ multiplex PCR. The sample has over 40,000 clones. Details on this clone: Its antigen is currently unknown.

Material: PBMCs. This chain links TRBV9 with TRBJ2-7; D uncertain. This TCR was sampled from a woman between 40 and 50 years old in good health and CMV-seronegative. DNA for the CDR3: TGTGCCAGCAGCGAAGAAGCTGGGCCCTACGAGCAGTACTTC. Translation gives CASSEEAGPYEQYF.